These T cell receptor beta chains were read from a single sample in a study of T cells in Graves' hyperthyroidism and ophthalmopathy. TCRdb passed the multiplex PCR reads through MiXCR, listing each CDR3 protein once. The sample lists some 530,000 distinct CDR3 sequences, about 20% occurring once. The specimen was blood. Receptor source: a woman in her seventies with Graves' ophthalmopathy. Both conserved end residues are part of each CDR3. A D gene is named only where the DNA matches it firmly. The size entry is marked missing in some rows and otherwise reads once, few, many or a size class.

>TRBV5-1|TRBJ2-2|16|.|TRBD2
CASSSDSGSHTGELFF
TGCGCCAGCAGCTCCGATAGCGGGAGTCATACCGGGGAGCTGTTTTTT
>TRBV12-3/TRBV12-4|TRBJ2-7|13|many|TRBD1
CASSGQGAYEQYF
TGTGCCAGCAGTGGACAGGGGGCCTACGAGCAGTACTTC
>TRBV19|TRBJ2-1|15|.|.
CASVGSRSSYNEQFF
TGTGCCAGTGTCGGATCCAGGAGCTCCTACAATGAGCAGTTCTTC
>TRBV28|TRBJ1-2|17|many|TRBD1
CASSPPGQGLPNYGYTF
TGTGCCAGCAGTCCACCGGGACAGGGACTCCCCAACTATGGCTACACCTTC
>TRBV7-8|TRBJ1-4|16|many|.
CASSLWYRATNEKLFF
TGTGCCAGCAGCTTATGGTACAGGGCAACTAATGAAAAACTGTTTTTT
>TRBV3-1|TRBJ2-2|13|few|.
CASSQLDTGELFF
TGTGCCAGCAGCCAACTTGATACCGGGGAGCTGTTTTTT
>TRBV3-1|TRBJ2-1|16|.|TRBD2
CASSRLAGSGYNEQFF
TGTGCCAGCAGTCGACTAGCGGGAAGCGGATACAATGAGCAGTTCTTC
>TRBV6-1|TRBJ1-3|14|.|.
CASSRRDTGNTIYF
TGTGCCAGCAGTCGCCGGGACACTGGAAACACCATATATTTT
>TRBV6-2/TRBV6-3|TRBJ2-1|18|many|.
CASSTLRLDGLSYNEQFF
TGTGCCAGCAGTACCCTGCGGTTGGACGGGCTCTCCTACAATGAGCAGTTCTTC
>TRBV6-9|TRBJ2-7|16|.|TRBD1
CASSYPPGTGLNEQYF
TGTGCCAGCAGTTACCCGCCCGGGACAGGGCTCAACGAGCAGTACTTC
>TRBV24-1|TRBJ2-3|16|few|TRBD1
CATSDPGQGAPDTQYF
TGTGCCACCAGTGATCCGGGACAGGGTGCCCCAGATACGCAGTATTTT
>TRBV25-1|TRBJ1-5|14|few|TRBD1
CASSETGRNQPQHF
TGTGCCAGCAGTGAGACAGGGAGGAATCAGCCCCAGCATTTT
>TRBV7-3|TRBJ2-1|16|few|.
CASSLTWGLFYNEQFF
TGTGCCAGCAGCTTAACGTGGGGACTCTTCTACAATGAGCAGTTCTTC
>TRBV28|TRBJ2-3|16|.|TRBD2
CASSSSLARNSDTQYF
TGTGCCAGCAGTTCATCACTAGCGCGGAACTCGGATACGCAGTATTTT
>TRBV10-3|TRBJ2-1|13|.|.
CAISDLSVNEQFF
TGTGCCATCAGTGATCTGTCGGTCAATGAGCAGTTCTTC
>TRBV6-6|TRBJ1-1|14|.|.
CASSYSQTLVDAFF
TGTGCCAGCAGTTACTCGCAAACTCTGGTTGACGCTTTCTTT
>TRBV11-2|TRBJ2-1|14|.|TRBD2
CASSPGLAGAVPFF
TGTGCCAGCAGCCCCGGACTAGCGGGAGCGGTGCCGTTCTTC
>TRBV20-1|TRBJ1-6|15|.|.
CSARGGADGNSPLHF
TGCAGTGCTAGGGGAGGGGCGGACGGTAATTCACCCCTCCACTTT
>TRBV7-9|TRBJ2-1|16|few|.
CASSIRGGESYNEQFF
TGTGCCAGCAGCATTAGGGGGGGAGAATCCTACAATGAGCAGTTCTTC
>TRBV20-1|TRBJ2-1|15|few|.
CSARSLVSSYNEQFF
TGCAGTGCTCGTTCTTTGGTGAGCTCCTACAATGAGCAGTTCTTC
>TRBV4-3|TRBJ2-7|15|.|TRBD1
CASSQGTGGPYEQYF
TGCGCCAGCAGCCAGGGCACAGGGGGTCCCTACGAGCAGTACTTC
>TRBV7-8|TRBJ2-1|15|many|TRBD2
CASSFGTSGVNEQFF
TGTGCCAGCAGCTTCGGGACTAGCGGCGTCAATGAGCAGTTCTTC
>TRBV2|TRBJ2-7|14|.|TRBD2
CASQLGTSGLGQYF
TGTGCCAGCCAGTTGGGGACTAGCGGTCTTGGGCAGTACTTC
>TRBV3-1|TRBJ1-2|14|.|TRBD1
CASSRGTGGHGYTF
TGTGCCAGCAGCCGGGGGACAGGGGGGCATGGCTACACCTTC
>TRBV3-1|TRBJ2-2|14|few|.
CASSHWGDTGELFF
TGTGCCAGCAGCCATTGGGGGGACACCGGGGAGCTGTTTTTT
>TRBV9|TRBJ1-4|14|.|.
CASSVGPINEKLFF
TGTGCCAGCAGCGTGGGACCGATTAATGAAAAACTGTTTTTT
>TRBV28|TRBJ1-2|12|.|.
CASSLRHGGYTF
TGTGCCAGCAGTTTAAGGCACGGTGGCTACACCTTC
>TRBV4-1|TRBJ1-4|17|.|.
CASQREPREQGGEKLFF
TGCGCCAGCCAAAGGGAGCCTCGGGAGCAGGGTGGTGAAAAACTGTTTTTT
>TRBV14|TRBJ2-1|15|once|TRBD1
CASSQVRTGGNEQFF
TGTGCCAGCAGCCAAGTCAGGACAGGGGGCAATGAGCAGTTCTTC
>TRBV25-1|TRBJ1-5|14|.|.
CASSEGGQGQPQHF
TGTGCCAGCAGTGAAGGTGGTCAGGGTCAGCCCCAGCATTTT
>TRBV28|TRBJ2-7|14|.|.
CASSLIGAPYEQYF
TGTGCCAGCAGTTTGATCGGGGCCCCCTACGAGCAGTACTTC
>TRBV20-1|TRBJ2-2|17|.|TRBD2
CSAPLVAGDHNTGELFF
TGCAGTGCCCCCTTAGTAGCGGGAGACCACAACACCGGGGAGCTGTTTTTT
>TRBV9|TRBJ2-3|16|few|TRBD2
CASSVAGAGGPDTQYF
TGTGCCAGCAGCGTAGCAGGAGCGGGAGGGCCAGATACGCAGTATTTT
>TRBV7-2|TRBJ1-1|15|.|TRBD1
CASSPRQGPSTEAFF
TGTGCCAGCAGCCCCAGACAGGGCCCCAGCACTGAAGCTTTCTTT
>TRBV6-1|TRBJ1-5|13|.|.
CASRNGGNQPQHF
TGTGCCAGCAGAAACGGGGGGAATCAGCCCCAGCATTTT
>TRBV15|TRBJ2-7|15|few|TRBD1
CATSRDIQGGYEQYF
TGTGCCACCAGCAGAGATATACAGGGGGGCTACGAGCAGTACTTC
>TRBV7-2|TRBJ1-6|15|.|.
CASSPPGRLNSPLHF
TGTGCCAGCAGCCCGCCGGGACGGCTAAATTCACCCCTCCACTTT
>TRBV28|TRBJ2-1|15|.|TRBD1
CASSLEQGAVNEQFF
TGTGCCAGCAGTTTAGAACAGGGGGCTGTCAATGAGCAGTTCTTC
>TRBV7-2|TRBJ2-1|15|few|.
CASSLYTVTYNEQFF
TGTGCCAGCAGCTTATATACGGTAACCTACAATGAGCAGTTCTTC
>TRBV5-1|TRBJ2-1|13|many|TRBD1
CASTPGGTNEQFF
TGCGCCAGCACCCCAGGGGGAACCAATGAGCAGTTCTTC
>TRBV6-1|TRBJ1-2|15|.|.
CASRAGDIREGGYTF
TGTGCCAGCAGAGCAGGGGACATTAGAGAGGGGGGCTACACCTTC
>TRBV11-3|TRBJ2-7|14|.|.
CASINHRVSYEQYF
TGTGCCAGCATTAACCACAGGGTCTCCTACGAGCAGTACTTC
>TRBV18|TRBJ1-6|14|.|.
CASSPERNNSPLHF
TGTGCCAGCTCACCGGAAAGGAATAATTCACCCCTCCACTTT
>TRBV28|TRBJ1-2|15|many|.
CASSHNPLEHYGYTF
TGTGCCAGCAGCCATAATCCCTTAGAACACTATGGCTACACCTTC
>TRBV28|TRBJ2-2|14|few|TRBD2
CASSTGLRSGELFF
TGTGCCAGCAGTACGGGACTACGGAGCGGGGAGCTGTTTTTT
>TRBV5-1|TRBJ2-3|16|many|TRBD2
CASSLDALAASDTQYF
TGCGCCAGCAGCTTGGACGCGCTAGCGGCATCCGATACGCAGTATTTT
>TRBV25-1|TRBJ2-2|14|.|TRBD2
CASSEMAGAGELFF
TGTGCCAGCAGTGAAATGGCGGGAGCCGGGGAGCTGTTTTTT
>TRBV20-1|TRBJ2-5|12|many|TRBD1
CSARDSPQTQYF
TGCAGTGCTCGGGACAGCCCCCAAACCCAGTACTTC